Sequencing of this TCR beta chain was carried out in a study of shared clonotypes between healthy human individuals. The CDR3 length is 15 residues. Looked up from germline, CDR1 is MNHNY and CDR2 is SVGAGI (reference sequence). Trimming cost V 2 bases and J 4 bases; bases outside gene matches: 5. The donor population consisted of healthy HIV-negative adults with no recent acute infections or vaccinations. In this sample, this clone turned up once. Across several immunoSEQ plates, the genomic DNA of each subset was split evenly. Clones were sequenced by immunoSEQ multiplex PCR, and TCRdb holds only the in-frame ones, with some missing. In the table there are around 1,000,000 clones, roughly 80% of which are singletons.

This TCR came from a man aged 18 to 29 in good health. Some clones in this sample may be carry-over from other donors' samples. J is TRBJ2-1 and V is TRBV6-6; 7 bases are shared with TRBD1. Specimen: memory CD4+ T cells from PBMCs. Sample subset: CD45RA-negative fraction. Written as DNA, the CDR3 is TGTGCCAGCAGTTACCGACAGGGATGGTACAATGAGCAGTTCTTC. Protein: CASSYRQGWYNEQFF.